These 18 T cell receptor beta chains were all obtained from the same sample, sequenced in a study of cytomegalovirus exposure and HLA in healthy donors. A multiplex PCR was run with 60 Vbeta primers and 13 Jbeta primers. The data were produced by immunoSEQ multiplex PCR, yet TCRdb's version contains in-frame clones alone and is incomplete. Of around 170,000 clones detected, about 82% appear once; the ten largest clones hold around 1.5%. Sequencing input: PBMCs. All receptors come from a man aged 18 to 29 in good health and CMV-seronegative.

V usage is TRBV5-5 and J usage is TRBJ1-5; D remains unclear. The CDR3 is 16 amino acids. CDR1 SGHKS and CDR2 YYEKEE come from the germline V gene (reference sequence). V lost 2 bases, J lost 9 bases, and 21 bases lay in between. CDR3 amino acids: CASSFAADGRGWPQHF. The CDR3 bases are TGTGCCAGCAGCTTCGCGGCAGACGGACGGGGATGGCCCCAGCATTTT.

The J gene is TRBJ1-5, the V gene TRBV27; D is ambiguous. Germline assignment: CDR1 MNHEY and CDR2 SMNVEV (reference sequence). The CDR3 runs to 15 residues. The germline V and J ends were trimmed by 0 bases and 0 bases, with 6 bases remaining between them. CDR3 residues: CASSLSGYSNQPQHF. CDR3 nucleotide sequence: TGTGCCAGCAGTTTATCCGGGTATAGCAATCAGCCCCAGCATTTT.

This clone has just a few counts. V and J are TRBV19 and TRBJ2-7, with 11 bases fitting TRBD2. The CDR3 is made up of 14 amino acids. CDR1 and CDR2 from the germline V gene are LNHDA and SQIVND (reference sequence). Trimming took 7 bases from V and 3 from J; bases not matched to a gene: 5. Written as DNA, the CDR3 is TGTGCCAGTAACGCGGGACTAGCGGACTACGAGCAGTACTTC. This encodes CASNAGLADYEQYF. Full variable domain (rest looked up from reference TRBV19 and TRBJ2-7): DGGITQSPKYLFRKEGQNVTLSCEQNLNHDAMYWYRQDPGQGLRLIYYSQIVNDFQKGDIAEGYSVSREKKESFPLTVTSAQKNPTAFYLCASNAGLADYEQYFGPGTRLTVT.

The chain is built from TRBV4-2 and TRBJ2-7; D not certain. Trimming pared 4 bases from V and 5 bases from J, leaving 12 bases between. The CDR3 runs to 13 residues. Germline values: CDR1 LGHNA, CDR2 YNFKEQ. The CDR3 is CASSPPNEHEQYF. The CDR3, as DNA: TGTGCCAGCAGCCCCCCGAACGAGCACGAGCAGTACTTC.

The CDR3 region is CASSVGTSGYNEQFF. CDR3 DNA sequence: TGTGCCAGCAGCGTAGGGACTAGCGGCTACAATGAGCAGTTCTTC. This chain uses TRBV9 with TRBJ2-1; 10 nucleotides match TRBD2. The CDR3 sequence is 15 residues long. Germline V gene data show CDR1 as SGDLS and CDR2 as YYNGEE. The V gene end was trimmed by 0 bases and the J gene end by 3 bases; junction bases not matched to a gene: 0.

The gene calls are TRBV6-1 and TRBJ1-1; TRBD1 aligns across 12 bases. Per germline, CDR1 MNHNS and CDR2 SASEGT. The trim removed 8 bases at V and 5 bases at J, leaving 9 bases unmatched. The CDR3 contains 15 residues. The chain's CDR3 is CASRTGQGARTEAFF. CDR3 sequence (DNA): TGTGCCAGCCGCACGGGACAGGGGGCGAGGACTGAAGCTTTCTTT.

The genes are TRBV5-1 and TRBJ2-5; TRBD2 matches 12 bases. CDR1 and CDR2 from the germline V gene are SGHRS and YFSETQ. The V segment lost 2 bases and the J segment 6 bases; nucleotides outside the gene matches: 23. The CDR3 contains 21 residues. CDR3 bases: TGCGCCAGCAGCTTCTATACCGGGACTAGCGGGCAAACCGCCCTCCGGCAGACCCAGTACTTC. Translation: CASSFYTGTSGQTALRQTQYF. Full variable domain (missing parts from reference TRBV5-1 and TRBJ2-5): KAGVTQTPRYLIKTRGQQVTLSCSPISGHRSVSWYQQTPGQGLQFLFEYFSETQRNKGNFPGRFSGRQFSNSRSEMNVSTLELGDSALYLCASSFYTGTSGQTALRQTQYFGPGTRLLVL.

The rearrangement links TRBV19 to TRBJ1-1; 7 positions match TRBD1. V lost 1 base to trimming and J lost 0 bases; unmatched junction nucleotides: 2. The germline gives CDR1 LNHDA, CDR2 SQIVND (reference sequence). The CDR3 covers 15 residues. This CDR3 reads CASSIAGQMNTEAFF. In DNA, the CDR3 is TGTGCCAGTAGTATAGCGGGACAGATGAACACTGAAGCTTTCTTT.

V is TRBV5-1 and J is TRBJ2-7; D possibly corresponds to TRBD1 (6 bases). CDR3 length: 14 amino acids. Germline V gene lookup returns CDR1 SGHRS and CDR2 YFSETQ. V was clipped by 0 bases and J by 4 bases, with 11 bases between them. This CDR3 reads CASSLGSGDYEQYF. The CDR3 coding sequence is TGCGCCAGCAGCTTGGGCTCAGGGGATTACGAGCAGTACTTC.

The chain is built from TRBV9 and TRBJ2-2, with D possibly matching TRBD2 (7 bases). The germline V gene has CDR1 SGDLS and CDR2 YYNGEE. The length of the CDR3 is 13 residues. V shed 6 bases and J shed 7 bases, with 13 bases lying between them. The CDR3: CASKGGDIGELFF. For the CDR3, the DNA is TGTGCCAGCAAGGGGGGGGATATCGGGGAGCTGTTTTTT.

The chain uses TRBV5-1 and TRBJ1-1, with D possibly TRBD1 on 6 matching bases. V was cut by 6 bases and J by 0 bases, with 15 bases left in between. The CDR3 extends over 15 amino acids. Per the germline V gene, CDR1 is SGHRS and CDR2 is YFSETQ. CDR3 nucleotide sequence: TGCGCCAGCAACTTAAGGGGGGGCATGAACACTGAAGCTTTCTTT. Translating it yields CASNLRGGMNTEAFF.

This chain links TRBV28 with TRBJ1-2; no firm D call. The germline CDR1 and CDR2 sequences are MDHEN and SYDVKM. V dropped 2 bases and J dropped 1 base, with 11 bases sitting between them. The CDR3 totals 15 residues. DNA of the CDR3: TGTGCCAGCAGTTTACCAGGCCAGGTTAACTATGGCTACACCTTC. Its protein product is CASSLPGQVNYGYTF.

With regard to this clone: Relative to the germline gene, one junction end is altered; a read error may explain this. Other DNA sequences within the sample encode an identical CDR3. The rearrangement uses TRBV28 and TRBJ1-2; D call uncertain. Germline CDR1 and CDR2: MDHEN and SYDVKM. The CDR3 runs to 12 residues. The CDR3 region has the DNA TGTGCTAGCAGTTTAGGAGGGCGCGGCTACACCTTC. This translates into CASSLGGRGYTF.

CDR3 region: CASSLSGGVGETQYF. CDR3 coding DNA: TGTGCCAGTAGTCTTAGCGGGGGGGTAGGAGAGACCCAGTACTTC. The chain couples TRBV19 to TRBJ2-5; 11 bases line up with TRBD2. CDR3 length: 15 amino acids. Germline assignment: CDR1 LNHDA and CDR2 SQIVND (reference sequence). Trimming removed 5 bases from V and 4 bases from J; junction bases left unmatched: 6. Supplemented by reference TRBV19 and TRBJ2-5, the full variable domain reads DGGITQSPKYLFRKEGQNVTLSCEQNLNHDAMYWYRQDPGQGLRLIYYSQIVNDFQKGDIAEGYSVSREKKESFPLTVTSAQKNPTAFYLCASSLSGGVGETQYFGPGTRLLVL.

The gene calls are TRBV9 and TRBJ2-7; 9 nucleotides match TRBD1. Germline V lookup: CDR1 SGDLS, CDR2 YYNGEE. After removal of 0 bases from V and 5 bases from J, the junction contained 6 bases not matched to a gene. The CDR3 covers 15 residues. The CDR3 region is CASSVGGGTGNEQYF. In nucleotides, the CDR3 is TGTGCCAGCAGCGTAGGAGGGGGGACAGGGAACGAGCAGTACTTC.

J is TRBJ2-5 and V is TRBV7-2, with 12 bases that match TRBD2. Germline CDR1 is SGHTA and CDR2 is FQGNSA. This CDR3 comprises 16 residues. The V and J ends lost 5 bases and 0 bases, in that order; junction bases with no gene match: 4. The CDR3, as DNA: TGTGCCAGCAGCACCCGGACTAGCGGGGACCAAGAGACCCAGTACTTC. Protein product: CASSTRTSGDQETQYF.

The J gene is TRBJ1-6, the V gene TRBV15; 8 bases map to TRBD1. Germline CDR1 LNHNV, CDR2 YYDKDF (reference sequence). The CDR3 extends over 17 amino acids. Losses at the gene ends were 3 bases for V and 6 bases for J; bases not matched to a gene: 10. The CDR3, as DNA: TGTGCCACCAGCAGTTATTTCCGAGACAGGGGTAATTCACCCCTCCACTTT. Residues: CATSSYFRDRGNSPLHF.

Worth noting for this clone: This CDR3 is missing its conserved last phenylalanine or tryptophan, likely due to a read error. No DNA is shown, since the ends of the CDR3 on it are uncertain; the CDR3 is the one TCRdb lists. This chain's CDR3 is CASSSGTDLLAY. The chain joins TRBV4-1 to TRBJ2-7; TRBD2 reflects the table's D call only, with no check against the DNA. Per germline, CDR1 MGHRA and CDR2 YSYEKL. The CDR3 is 12 amino acids long, termini counted.